This T cell receptor (beta chain) derives from a study of T cells after yellow fever vaccination. Of note for this clonotype: Its antigen is as yet unknown.

Findings and caveats of the study: It was the secondary response that reached its peak faster, day 5 versus 15, but it was weaker. Post-booster samples contained most primary-vaccination clones (around 96% CD4, 88% CD8).

For TCR, cDNA came from 5'RACE template switching, which added a universal primer site and UMIs. A single record per CDR3 protein comes from TCRdb applying MiXCR to the 5' RACE reads. The data show 500,000 to 650,000 distinct CDR3 sequences, with roughly 13% seen just once and over 12% held by the top ten. The CDR3 sequence is 15 residues long. V was trimmed by 4 bases and J by 0 bases, leaving 7 bases between them. Germline CDR1 SGHTA, CDR2 FQGNSA. This TCR derives from a man aged 25-45 years who received the YFV17D yellow fever vaccine. The chain links TRBV7-2 to TRBJ2-6; D unresolved. This sample comprised PBMCs, obtained on the day of the yellow fever booster vaccination. CDR3 sequence (DNA): TGTGCCAGCAGCTCCTCTGACTCTGGGGCCAACGTCCTGACTTTC. Its translation: CASSSSDSGANVLTF.